What follows is one T cell receptor beta chain and its context. The data belong to a study of blood T cell repertoires in COVID-19. As processed by the authors: It was from reference gene primer amplification that nucleated cell counts were estimated. Clones were read by immunoSEQ multiplex PCR, and TCRdb kept only the in-frame ones, dropping some. V and J calls plus clone size are reproduced from that table; the DNA served to infer D and trimming. The table has a few hundred thousand clones, about 87% seen once. This CDR3 region has 15 residues. V was cut by 1 base and J by 4 bases, with 10 bases left in between. The germline gives CDR1 SEHNR, CDR2 FQNEAQ (reference sequence). Individuals aged roughly 18 to 95 years were recruited from 24 US areas.

The source material was PBMCs or T cells enriched from blood (not recorded which). This receptor was identified in a woman aged 18-29 years who had recovered from COVID-19. The chain has TRBV7-9 and TRBJ1-4; possibly TRBD1 for D (5 bases). CDR3 sequence reads: CASSLVQAINEKLFF. DNA of the CDR3: TGTGCCAGCAGCTTAGTACAGGCAATTAATGAAAAACTGTTTTTT. The full variable domain, with the rest looked up from reference TRBV7-9 and TRBJ1-4, is DTGVSQNPRHKITKRGQNVTFRCDPISEHNRLYWYRQTLGQGPEFLTYFQNEAQLEKSRLLSDRFSAERPKGSFSTLEIQRTEQGDSAMYLCASSLVQAINEKLFFGSGTQLSVL.